This TCR beta chain originates from a study of T cell responses to AZD1222 COVID-19 vaccine. General study points: It should be noted that donors were predominantly white British and more often female, and clonal diversity was possibly underestimated. Repertoires in all cases were sampled only once the peak T cell response had passed.

Using immunoSEQ multiplex PCR, the repertoire was profiled, and TCRdb retains in-frame clones only, with some absent. The sample shows tens of thousands of clones, about nine tenths of them seen only once. CDR1 and CDR2 (germline): LNHDA, SQIVND (reference sequence). Trimming at V came to 5 bases and at J to 6 bases, leaving 0 bases not matched to a gene. This CDR3 region has 14 residues. With regard to this clone: Its cognate antigen is unknown.

This receptor was obtained from an adult in good health. Sequencing used peripheral blood, obtained on day 0 of MenACWY control vaccination. The V call is TRBV19, the J call TRBJ1-6, with 11 bases identical to TRBD1. This chain's CDR3 is CASSGTGGNSPLHF. CDR3 nucleotide sequence: TGTGCCAGTAGTGGGACAGGGGGTAATTCACCCCTCCACTTT.